The clone carrying this TCR beta chain was counted between two and nine times. Its antigen remains unknown. The data were taken from a study of cytomegalovirus exposure and HLA in healthy donors. Overall study results and limits: In a later analysis, most CMV-associated TCR beta chains appeared HLA-restricted.

The PCR had 60 Vbeta and 13 Jbeta primers. Profiling relied on immunoSEQ multiplex PCR, and the TCRdb table lists in-frame clones only, not all of them. The sample records approximately 110,000 clones, under 85% being singletons. The germline V gene encodes CDR1 MGHDK and CDR2 SYGVNS. This CDR3 is built from 12 residues. V was pared by 6 bases and J by 4 bases, with 9 bases between. The chain couples TRBV25-1 to TRBJ1-2, with D possibly matching TRBD1 (5 bases). The receptor's source is a woman aged 45 to 65 in good health and CMV-seropositive. The sequencing sample was made of PBMCs. The CDR3: CASSQGTYGYTF. The DNA for the CDR3 is TGTGCCAGCAGCCAGGGTACCTATGGCTACACCTTC.